This T cell receptor (beta chain) is from a study of T cell responses to AZD1222 COVID-19 vaccine. Study observations and caveats: A reported finding is that nearly half of spike-specific TCRs target unmutated variant regions. Recipients of AZD1222 seropositive at baseline numbered only 5 to 7. Donors, mostly white British, included more females; clonal diversity was possibly underestimated.

Concerning this clone itself: Antigen unknown.

The protocol was immunoSEQ multiplex PCR, while the TCRdb copy is restricted to in-frame clones and leaves out a portion. The sample holds about 120,000 clones, about 85% seen once. The CDR3 length is 15 residues. The V segment lost 6 bases and the J segment 3 bases; nucleotides outside the gene matches: 12. The germline CDR1 and CDR2 sequences are SGHRS and YFSETQ. The rearrangement uses TRBV5-1 and TRBJ2-7; 7 bases map to TRBD1. This sequence was found in an adult in good health. Source: peripheral blood, taken on day 0 of AZD1222 vaccination. The CDR3 loop reads CASNPGGAAYYEQYF. The CDR3 DNA reads as TGCGCCAGCAACCCAGGGGGAGCGGCGTACTACGAGCAGTACTTC.